Below, 28 T cell receptor beta chains from the same sample are listed, as sequenced in a study of T cells in Graves' hyperthyroidism and ophthalmopathy. TCR beta CDR3 region amplification was performed from RNA transcripts. Carried out on the TCR CDR3, a first-round RT-PCR used the HTBI primer set. Each CDR3 protein is one row after TCRdb ran MiXCR on the multiplex PCR reads. The data contain some 340,000 distinct CDR3 sequences, 12% to 15% of them singletons. Sequencing used blood. The receptors come from a woman between 40 and 55 years old with Graves' ophthalmopathy.

This clonotype has at least ten counts. The chain carries TRBV12-3 or TRBV12-4 and TRBJ2-7, with a weak D call TRBD1 (5 bases). V was clipped by 3 bases and J by 2 bases, with 11 bases between them. The CDR3 is 14 residues long. The CDR3 DNA reads TGTGCCAGCAGTTTTAGCTTAGGGGCCTACGAGCAGTACTTC. Amino acid sequence: CASSFSLGAYEQYF.

This clonotype occurred many times. The chain employs TRBV30 and TRBJ1-5, with a tentative D call TRBD1 (5 bases). The CDR3 is made up of 13 amino acids. The V and J ends lost 5 bases and 0 bases respectively, with 8 bases between them. Looked up from germline, CDR1 is GTSNPN and CDR2 is SVGIG (reference sequence). The CDR3 sequence: CAWQGLSNQPQHF. The CDR3 nucleotides are TGTGCCTGGCAGGGCCTTAGCAATCAGCCCCAGCATTTT.

This clonotype was seen ten or more times. The rearrangement links TRBV12-3 or TRBV12-4 to TRBJ2-1; possible D gene TRBD2, 5 bases. Trimming pared 3 bases from V and 5 bases from J, leaving 17 bases between. The CDR3 loop spans 16 amino acids. Here the CDR3 DNA reads TGTGCCAGCAGTTTCCCCGTAGTAGCGAGTAACAATGAGCAGTTCTTC. Protein: CASSFPVVASNNEQFF.

This clonotype occurred many times. This sequence joins TRBV10-3 and TRBJ2-1; TRBD2 agrees at 8 bases. The length of the CDR3 is 15 residues. Trimming took 10 bases from V and 5 from J; bases not matched to a gene: 13. The germline gives CDR1 ENHRY, CDR2 SYGVKD. This chain's CDR3 is CATKGGTSFNNEQFF. The CDR3 region has the DNA TGTGCCACCAAGGGTGGGACTAGTTTTAACAATGAGCAGTTCTTC.

The chain employs TRBV6-5 and TRBJ1-1; the match to TRBD1 covers 8 bases. V was clipped by 4 bases and J by 1 base; unmatched bases: 5. This CDR3 has 15 residues. Germline assignment: CDR1 MNHEY and CDR2 SVGAGI. CDR3 sequence reads: CASSSNRGGNTEAFF. CDR3 sequence (DNA): TGTGCCAGCAGTTCCAACAGGGGGGGGAACACTGAAGCTTTCTTT.

The table lists this clonotype with many counts. The chain is built from TRBV19 and TRBJ2-7, with TRBD2 matching 7 bases. This CDR3 has 15 amino acids. CDR1 is LNHDA, CDR2 SQIVND, per germline (reference sequence). V lost 3 bases to trimming and J lost 0 bases; unmatched junction nucleotides: 5. The CDR3, as DNA: TGTGCCAGTAGTATGCCTAGCGGCACCTCCTACGAGCAGTACTTC. This gives the protein CASSMPSGTSYEQYF.

The chain carries TRBV7-9 and TRBJ2-2, with TRBD1 as a possible D gene (6 bases). The CDR3 has 16 amino acids. The V gene lost 8 bases and the J gene lost 0 bases, with 16 bases spanning the gap. Germline loops: CDR1 SEHNR, CDR2 FQNEAQ (reference sequence). The chain's CDR3 is CASAGSRQANTGELFF. For the CDR3, the DNA is TGTGCCAGCGCAGGAAGTCGACAGGCGAACACCGGGGAGCTGTTTTTT.

The gene calls are TRBV24-1 and TRBJ2-5, with D uncertain. Germline assignment: CDR1 KGHDR and CDR2 SFDVKD. The CDR3 runs to 14 residues. Trimming took off 1 base at V and 5 bases at J, with 10 bases between the two ends. The CDR3 reads CATSDFGSHETQYF. The CDR3 DNA reads as TGTGCCACCAGTGATTTCGGCAGTCATGAGACCCAGTACTTC.

This clonotype was detected many times. The CDR3 spells CASSYRQGAGYYEQYF. In DNA form, the CDR3 reads TGTGCCAGCAGTTACCGTCAGGGGGCCGGATACTACGAGCAGTACTTC. V usage is TRBV6-5 and J usage is TRBJ2-7, with 8 positions matching TRBD1. The length of the CDR3 is 16 residues. The V gene's germline CDR1 is MNHEY and CDR2 SVGAGI. J was trimmed by 3 bases and V by 2 bases; bases with no gene match: 9.

This clonotype appeared a few times. The V and J genes are TRBV24-1 and TRBJ2-5; 7 positions match TRBD1. The V gene's germline CDR1 is KGHDR and CDR2 SFDVKD. The CDR3 totals 15 residues. V lost 3 bases, J lost 5 bases, and 8 bases stayed unmatched. This CDR3 reads CATSDPQGLSETQYF. The CDR3 DNA reads TGTGCCACCAGTGATCCACAGGGGTTATCGGAGACCCAGTACTTC.

This clonotype was detected ten times or more. The V and J genes are TRBV5-6 and TRBJ1-5; D possibly corresponds to TRBD1 (6 bases). Per germline, CDR1 SGHDT and CDR2 YYEEEE. This CDR3 is 15 amino acids long. The V and J ends lost 0 bases and 7 bases respectively, with 14 bases between them. The CDR3 loop reads CASSLAGGGWQPQHF. The DNA of the CDR3 is TGTGCCAGCAGCTTGGCTGGGGGCGGATGGCAGCCCCAGCATTTT. Looking up the rest from reference TRBV5-6 and TRBJ1-5 gives the full variable domain: DAGVTQSPTHLIKTRGQQVTLRCSPKSGHDTVSWYQQALGQGPQFIFQYYEEEERQRGNFPDRFSGHQFPNYSSELNVNALLLGDSALYLCASSLAGGGWQPQHFGDGTRLSIL.

At least ten counts were recorded for this clonotype. The V and J genes are TRBV3-1 and TRBJ2-5; D possibly matches TRBD1 or TRBD2 (6 bases each). The CDR3 covers 14 residues. Germline CDR1 reads LGHDT; CDR2 reads YNNKEL (reference sequence). Trimming removed 8 bases at V and 5 bases at J, with 18 bases between. CDR3 nucleotides: TGTGCCAGCCAAGGGGAGGTGAGGGGGGAGACCCAGTACTTC. Protein: CASQGEVRGETQYF.

This clonotype has ten or more counts. The CDR3 is CASSEGTSGSLDEQFF. CDR3 DNA sequence: TGTGCCAGCAGTGAAGGTACTAGCGGGAGTCTCGATGAGCAGTTCTTC. This chain connects TRBV6-1 to TRBJ2-1; 11 bases are a match to TRBD2. The ends lost 1 base at V and 8 bases at J; junction bases unmatched: 7. The CDR3 contains 16 residues. In germline, CDR1 is MNHNS, CDR2 SASEGT.

This clonotype came up many times. The gene calls are TRBV20-1 and TRBJ2-3; TRBD2 matches at 7 bases. V shed 6 bases and J 2 bases; nucleotides not matched to a gene: 14. Germline-derived CDR1 and CDR2 are DFQATT and SNEGSKA (reference sequence). This CDR3 contains 16 residues. CDR3 coding DNA: TGCAGTGCACACGGACTAGTTAGACCACTCACAGATACGCAGTATTTT. This encodes CSAHGLVRPLTDTQYF.

This clonotype has only a few counts. The chain links TRBV7-2 to TRBJ1-2; D is ambiguous. The CDR3 covers 14 residues. V lost 5 bases and J lost 4, with 14 bases in between. CDR1 and CDR2 from the germline V gene are SGHTA and FQGNSA. The CDR3 spells CASSPFGVSYGYTF. The DNA for the CDR3 is TGTGCCAGCAGCCCATTTGGGGTCAGCTATGGCTACACCTTC.

In this sample, this clonotype turned up many times. The V and J genes are TRBV20-1 and TRBJ1-4, with TRBD1 identical over 7 bases. The CDR3 covers 14 residues. Germline V gene lookup returns CDR1 DFQATT and CDR2 SNEGSKA (reference sequence). V lost 1 base to trimming and J lost 8 bases; unmatched junction nucleotides: 7. CDR3 loop: CSARGDSRIEKLFF. The DNA for the CDR3 is TGCAGTGCTAGAGGGGACAGTAGAATAGAAAAACTGTTTTTT.

This clonotype occurred a few times. Here the CDR3 DNA reads TGCAGTGCTAGAGACAGGGGACAGGGTAGCGGTAATTCACCCCTCCACTTT. Its protein is CSARDRGQGSGNSPLHF. V is TRBV20-1 and J is TRBJ1-6; 9 positions agree with TRBD1. The CDR3 is made up of 17 amino acids. Germline V CDR1 and CDR2: DFQATT, SNEGSKA (reference sequence). V trimming: 0 bases; J trimming: 6 bases; junction bases outside the gene matches: 9.

This rearrangement joins TRBV20-1 to TRBJ2-4; 9 bases are a match to TRBD1. Germline V CDR1 and CDR2: DFQATT, SNEGSKA (reference sequence). J was trimmed by 2 bases and V by 6 bases; bases with no gene match: 5. CDR3 length equals 14 residues. CDR3 bases: TGCAGTGCACAGGGACAGGGAACCAAAAACATTCAGTACTTC. Encoded protein: CSAQGQGTKNIQYF.

This clonotype was recorded at least ten times. This chain connects TRBV7-2 to TRBJ2-5; D call uncertain. The CDR3 has 13 amino acids. Trimming left V 5 bases short and J 5 bases short, with 12 bases between. Per germline, CDR1 SGHTA and CDR2 FQGNSA. The CDR3 reads CASSPSFSETQYF. The CDR3 DNA is TGTGCCAGCAGCCCGTCATTCTCGGAGACCCAGTACTTC.

This clonotype was counted between two and nine times. The gene calls are TRBV20-1 and TRBJ1-6; D is possibly TRBD1 (6 bases). V was clipped by 1 base and J by 7 bases, with 17 bases between them. Per germline, CDR1 DFQATT and CDR2 SNEGSKA (reference sequence). The CDR3 length is 16 residues. The CDR3 bases are TGCAGTGCTAGAGGTTTGGGGGGCAGAGGAAATTCACCCCTCCACTTT. This encodes CSARGLGGRGNSPLHF.

This chain uses TRBV6-5 with TRBJ1-5; perhaps TRBD1 as D (6 bases). This CDR3 region has 17 residues. From germline, CDR1 is MNHEY and CDR2 SVGAGI. The germline V and J ends were trimmed by 3 bases and 4 bases, with 19 bases remaining between them. The CDR3 DNA sequence: TGTGCCAGCAGTTATAAGGCAGGGGAATTGGGAAATCAGCCCCAGCATTTT. Translating gives CASSYKAGELGNQPQHF.

At least ten counts were recorded for this clonotype. CDR3 nucleotide sequence: TGCGCCAGCAGCTCGACAGGGGGGGGTACTGAAGCTTTCTTT. Protein sequence: CASSSTGGGTEAFF. The chain recombines TRBV5-1 with TRBJ1-1, with TRBD1 matching over 9 bases. CDR1 and CDR2 from the germline V gene are SGHRS and YFSETQ. The CDR3 is made up of 14 amino acids. V dropped 3 bases and J dropped 5; count of bases not matched to a gene: 5.

This clonotype was counted at least ten times. A junction end diverges from the germline sequence, so it may reflect a read error. The V call is TRBV12-3 or TRBV12-4, the J call TRBJ2-1, with TRBD2 matching over 10 bases. The CDR3 totals 16 residues. This chain's CDR3 is CANSSFRLAGVHEQFF. In DNA, the CDR3 is TGTGCCAACAGTTCTTTTCGTCTAGCGGGAGTCCATGAGCAGTTCTTC.

Only a few counts were recorded for this clonotype. V is TRBV3-1 and J is TRBJ2-3, with 10 bases fitting TRBD2. Germline trimming cut 4 bases from V and 0 bases from J; bases unmatched to any gene: 13. The CDR3 runs to 19 residues. CDR1 LGHDT and CDR2 YNNKEL come from the germline V gene (reference sequence). The CDR3 here is CASSPGGTSVSSSTDTQYF. CDR3 sequence (DNA): TGTGCCAGCAGCCCGGGCGGGACTAGCGTATCTAGTAGCACAGATACGCAGTATTTT.

The chain carries TRBV20-1 and TRBJ2-7; perhaps TRBD1 as D (6 bases). CDR3 length equals 13 residues. Germline V gene data show CDR1 as DFQATT and CDR2 as SNEGSKA (reference sequence). V lost 6 bases and J 2 bases, leaving 14 bases between the germline ends. The CDR3, as DNA: TGCAGTGCATCAGGGGTAAGCCCCTACGAGCAGTACTTC. This codes for CSASGVSPYEQYF.

The chain joins TRBV20-1 to TRBJ2-7, with D perhaps TRBD2 (6 bases). Trimming cost V 5 bases and J 6 bases, with 14 bases left between them. This CDR3 is built from 12 residues. Germline CDR1 reads DFQATT; CDR2 reads SNEGSKA (reference sequence). The DNA of the CDR3 is TGCAGTGCTGAAGTTTTCGGGGGCGAGCAGTACTTC. Its translation is CSAEVFGGEQYF.

This clonotype was seen ten or more times. The rearrangement links TRBV7-8 to TRBJ1-1; D gene ambiguous. V was cut by 3 bases and J by 1 base, with 21 bases left in between. In germline, CDR1 is SGHVS, CDR2 FQNEAQ. This CDR3 is built from 18 residues. As DNA, the CDR3 is TGTGCCAGCAGCTTCCGAACCGGGCCCCGTAAAGGGAACACTGAAGCTTTCTTT. Translated: CASSFRTGPRKGNTEAFF.

This clonotype came up a few times. The chain joins TRBV20-1 to TRBJ2-7; D is possibly TRBD2 (5 bases). The germline V gene has CDR1 DFQATT and CDR2 SNEGSKA (reference sequence). V lost 0 bases and J 3 bases, leaving 15 bases between the germline ends. The CDR3 consists of 15 residues. The CDR3 DNA sequence: TGCAGTGCTAGAGATTCCGGGATCCCCCTCTACGAGCAGTACTTC. It yields the protein CSARDSGIPLYEQYF.